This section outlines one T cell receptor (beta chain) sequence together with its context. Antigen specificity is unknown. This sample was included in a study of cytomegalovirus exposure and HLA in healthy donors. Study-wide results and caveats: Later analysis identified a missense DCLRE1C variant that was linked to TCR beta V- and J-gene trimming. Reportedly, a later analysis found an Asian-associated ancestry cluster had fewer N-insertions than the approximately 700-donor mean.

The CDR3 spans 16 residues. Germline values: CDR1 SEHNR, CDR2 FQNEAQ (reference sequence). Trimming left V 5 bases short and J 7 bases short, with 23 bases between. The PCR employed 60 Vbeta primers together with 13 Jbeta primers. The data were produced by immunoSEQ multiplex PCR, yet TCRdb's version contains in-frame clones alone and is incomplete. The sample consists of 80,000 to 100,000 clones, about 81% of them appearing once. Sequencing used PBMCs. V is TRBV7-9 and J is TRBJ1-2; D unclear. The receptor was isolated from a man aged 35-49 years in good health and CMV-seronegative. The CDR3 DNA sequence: TGTGCCAGCAGCCTTTGGCAGGAACTGGGTTGGCGTGGCTACACCTTC. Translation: CASSLWQELGWRGYTF.